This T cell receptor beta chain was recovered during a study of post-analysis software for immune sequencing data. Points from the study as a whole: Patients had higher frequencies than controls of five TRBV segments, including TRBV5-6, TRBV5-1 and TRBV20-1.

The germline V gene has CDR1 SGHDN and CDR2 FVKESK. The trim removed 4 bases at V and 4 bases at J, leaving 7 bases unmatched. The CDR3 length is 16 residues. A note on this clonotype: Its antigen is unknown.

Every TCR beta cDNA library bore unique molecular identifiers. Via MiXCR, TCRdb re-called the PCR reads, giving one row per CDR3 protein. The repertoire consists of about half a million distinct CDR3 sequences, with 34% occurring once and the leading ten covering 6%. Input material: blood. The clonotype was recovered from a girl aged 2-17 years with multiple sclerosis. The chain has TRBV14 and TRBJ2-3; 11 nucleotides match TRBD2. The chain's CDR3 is CASSLDLLAGADTQYF. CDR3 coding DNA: TGTGCCAGCAGCCTCGATTTACTAGCGGGGGCAGATACGCAGTATTTT. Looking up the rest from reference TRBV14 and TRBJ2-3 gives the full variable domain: EAGVTQFPSHSVIEKGQTVTLRCDPISGHDNLYWYRRVMGKEIKFLLHFVKESKQDESGMPNNRFLAERTGGTYSTLKVQPAELEDSGVYFCASSLDLLAGADTQYFGPGTRLTVL.